This is a list of T cell receptor beta chains from one sample in a study of cytomegalovirus exposure and HLA in healthy donors. The method was immunoSEQ multiplex PCR; TCRdb's version includes in-frame clones alone and lacks a portion of them. The data hold roughly 100,000 clones, with 70% to 75% observed a single time. The sample was PBMCs. These receptors were collected from a female donor in good health and CMV-seronegative. CDR3s include the opening cysteine and the closing phenylalanine or tryptophan.

>TRBV18
CASSFGLAGDTQYF
>TRBV15
CATSQWTGLITDTQYF
>TRBV6-6
CAIYSRVGYGYTF
>TRBV7-9
CASTVWNTEAFF
>TRBV28
CASRNQGAVGSEAFF
>TRBV19
CASSIRGDGYTF
>TRBV7-8
CASSRGLAGFGHEQFF
>TRBV6-5
CASRLQGTGELFF
>TRBV9
CASSPFARSSGELFF
>TRBV7-8
CASSLAPLGLGTYEQYF
>TRBV2
CASSAGTSGSGDTDTQYF
>TRBV2
CASSSESYNEQFF
>TRBV2
CASSVGLASDEQFF
>TRBV11-2
CASSLGGQGGEQYF
>TRBV19
CASSIVLGTGSNQPQHF
>TRBV6-5
CASSLGQGANGELFF
>TRBV4-1
CASSPTDSSNQPQHF
>TRBV11-2
CASSLQGWDEKLFF
>TRBV2
CASSGPGLGEKLFF
>TRBV7-2
CASRLDSSNTEAFF
>TRBV4-2
CASSRTGDGANVLTF
>TRBV19
CASTLTGPGNEQFF
>TRBV4-1
CASSPAQAPHEQYF
>TRBV29-1
CSVEGVSPGQFF
>TRBV19
CGSTDRGLYGYTF
>TRBV19
CASSPPPEDIQYF
>TRBV18
CASSPITSFTDTQYF
>TRBV5-5
CASSLAPGQGARRTEAFF
>TRBV2
CASSKPPGQGGEQYF
>TRBV6-1
CASSEGILAGGLKETQYF
>TRBV23-1
CASSHDRDLNYGYTF
>TRBV5-8
CASGPRTSKGYEQYF
>TRBV15
CATSRDRYRRNTEAFF
>TRBV7-2
CASSLDTLRSGNTIYF
>TRBV9
CASSSTSGVVTDTQYF
>TRBV11-3
CASSLASVGELFF
>TRBV7-2
CASSSLAFTQETQYF
>TRBV25-1
CASSDLGLGEAFF
>TRBV5-4
CASSFGGLKVYGYTF
>TRBV19
CASSIKRDSYGYTF
>TRBV7-6
CASSSRGGDEQYF
>TRBV9
CASSVWDRETQYF
>TRBV5-1
CASSITGGTNEKLFF
>TRBV5-1
CASSPGFDTDTQYF
>TRBV7-9
CATQVIPLADRNTGELFF
>TRBV5-5
CASSLGGRRAPYEQYF